This paragraph reports one TCR beta chain. Its cognate antigen has yet to be identified. Per-nucleotide qualities are absent, and no much larger clonotype sits a single base away. These data come from a study of T-cell memory formation after mild COVID-19 (dated by TCRdb to the early 2020s). Describing the broader study: TCR sequence clusters from the two donors were found to be largely donor specific. T-cell clones expanding and contracting after mild COVID-19 in a couple of donors were tracked by longitudinal TCRalpha and TCRbeta repertoire sequencing. Two young, previously healthy adult volunteers made up the cohort, one male and one female.

PBMCs were isolated by Ficoll-Paque density gradient centrifugation. Sequencing relied on an Illumina NovaSeq 6000. TCRalpha and TCRbeta cDNA libraries were constructed by 5'RACE with constant-segment primers, with sample barcodes and unique molecular identifiers being introduced. RNA was extracted from every sample with Trizol reagent. The libraries were amplified in two PCR steps, and the second step added a second sample barcode and Illumina TruSeq adapters. Sequencing of the libraries was done on an Illumina NovaSeq, producing 2 x 150 bp paired-end reads. For the original study's pipeline: Reads were demultiplexed and collapsed into UMI-guided consensus sequences with migec v1.2.7. Using mixcr v2.1.11, UMI consensuses were aligned to TRA and TRB V and J templates and then assembled into clonotypes. A clonotype was counted as expanded or contracted only when both edgeR and NoisET called the clonotype significant, with the noise models trained on biological replicates. For edgeR calls, a false discovery rate-adjusted p below 0.01 and a log2 fold-change threshold of 1 were applied. As an exploratory analysis of dynamics, max-normalized trajectories of the 1000 most abundant clonotypes were examined by PCA with hierarchical clustering. Separately sequenced CD4+ and CD8+ repertoires were used to assign the CD4 or CD8 phenotype of responding clones. TCRdb reworked the public reads: Q25 trimming with fastp, MiXCR clone assembly, productive beta chains retained. Every entry covers one CDR3 protein and lists the most common genes and DNA from its rows. The V and J calls here are based on TCRdb, not the publication. The sample has fewer than 500,000 distinct CDR3 sequences on record, roughly 25% of them singletons. The top ten clonotypes cover around an eighth of the sample.

Between the V and J ends, shortened by 3 bases and 4 bases respectively, the junction contains 10 bases. Per the germline V gene, SGHTA is the CDR1 and FQGNSA is the CDR2. The CDR3 has 14 amino acids, counting the end cysteine and phenylalanine. The CDR3 DNA has 42 bases and is translated from base 1. Overall results and qualifications from the work: Some responding clones were detected in pre-infection memory, which suggested that pre-existing cross-reactive memory T cells had joined the SARS-CoV-2 response. Balanced CD4/CD8 phenotypes were observed for clones contracting from day 15 to 85, whereas a bias towards CD4+ was observed for a second wave of clones expanding from day 15 to 37. Contracting CD4+ clones turned up mainly in the CM and EM memory subsets, whereas EMRA was where CD8+ clones were enriched. SARS-CoV-2 specificity of the second-wave clones peaking on day 37 was not confirmed. The study included only a couple of mild cases, and larger cohorts that include severe cases with pre-infection samples were judged to be necessary.

Material for sequencing was PBMCs or a T cell subset sorted from them (not recorded which). This receptor was obtained from an adult woman who had mild COVID-19 (a few samples of this study predate the infection). The sample titles of this study are shuffled in the database, so cell type and time point are left out; the donor was told from shared clones. This chain joins TRBV7-2 to TRBJ1-5; the D region possibly corresponds to TRBD1 (5 bases align). For the CDR3, the sequence is CASSFATENQPQHF. The nucleotide sequence is TGTGCCAGCAGCTTCGCGACAGAAAATCAGCCCCAGCATTTT. The CDR3, completed at both ends by the reference TRBV7-2 and TRBJ1-5 genes, gives the full variable domain GAGVSQSPSNKVTEKGKDVELRCDPISGHTALYWYRQSLGQGLEFLIYFQGNSAPDKSGLPSDRFSAERTGGSVSTLTIQRTQQEDSAVYLCASSFATENQPQHFGDGTRLSIL.